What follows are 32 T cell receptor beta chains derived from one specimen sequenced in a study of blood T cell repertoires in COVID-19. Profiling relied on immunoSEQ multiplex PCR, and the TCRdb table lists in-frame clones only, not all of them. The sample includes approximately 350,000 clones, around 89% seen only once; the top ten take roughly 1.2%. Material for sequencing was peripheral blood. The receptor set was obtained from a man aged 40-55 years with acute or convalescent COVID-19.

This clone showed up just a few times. The CDR3 is CASSFGNRDNEQFF. The CDR3 nucleotides are TGTGCCAGCAGTTTCGGTAACAGGGATAATGAGCAGTTCTTC. The J gene is TRBJ2-1, the V gene TRBV28; D is possibly TRBD1 (6 bases). The V end lost 3 bases, the J end lost 7 bases, and 13 bases lay between the germline ends. This CDR3 region has 14 residues. From germline, CDR1 is MDHEN and CDR2 SYDVKM. The full variable domain, completed using reference TRBV28 and TRBJ2-1, is DVKVTQSSRYLVKRTGEKVFLECVQDMDHENMFWYRQDPGLGLRLIYFSYDVKMKEKGDIPEGYSVSREKKERFSLILESASTNQTSMYLCASSFGNRDNEQFFGPGTRLTVL.

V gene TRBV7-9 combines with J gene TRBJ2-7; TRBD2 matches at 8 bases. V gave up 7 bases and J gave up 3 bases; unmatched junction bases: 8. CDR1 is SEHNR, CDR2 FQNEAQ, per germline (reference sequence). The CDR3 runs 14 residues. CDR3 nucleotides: TGTGCCAGCAACACGGGGGGGCCAGACTACGAGCAGTACTTC. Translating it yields CASNTGGPDYEQYF.

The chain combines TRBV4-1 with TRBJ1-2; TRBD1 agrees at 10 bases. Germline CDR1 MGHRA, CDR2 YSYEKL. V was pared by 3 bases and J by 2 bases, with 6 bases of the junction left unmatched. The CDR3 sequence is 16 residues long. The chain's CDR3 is CASSQGRTGGNYGYTF. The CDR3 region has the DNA TGCGCCAGCAGCCAGGGTCGGACAGGGGGGAACTATGGCTACACCTTC.

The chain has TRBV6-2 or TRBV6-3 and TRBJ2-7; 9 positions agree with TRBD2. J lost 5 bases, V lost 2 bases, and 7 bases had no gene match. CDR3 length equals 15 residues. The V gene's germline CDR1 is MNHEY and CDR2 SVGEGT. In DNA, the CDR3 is TGTGCCAGCAGTTACCGCGGGACTAGCTTCGACGAGCAGTACTTC. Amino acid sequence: CASSYRGTSFDEQYF.

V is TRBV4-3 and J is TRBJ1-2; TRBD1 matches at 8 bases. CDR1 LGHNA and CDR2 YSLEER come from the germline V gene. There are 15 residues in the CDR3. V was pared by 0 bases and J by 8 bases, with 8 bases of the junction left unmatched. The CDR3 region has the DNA TGCGCCAGCAGCCAAGATTTGGACAGGGTTTCCGGCTACACCTTC. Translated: CASSQDLDRVSGYTF.

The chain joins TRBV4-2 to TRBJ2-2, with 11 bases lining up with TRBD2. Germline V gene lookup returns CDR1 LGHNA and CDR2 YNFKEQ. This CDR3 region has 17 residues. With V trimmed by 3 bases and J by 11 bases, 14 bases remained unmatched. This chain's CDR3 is CASSHLLAGVPHQELFF. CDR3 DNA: TGTGCCAGCAGCCATTTACTAGCGGGGGTCCCACACCAAGAGCTGTTTTTT.

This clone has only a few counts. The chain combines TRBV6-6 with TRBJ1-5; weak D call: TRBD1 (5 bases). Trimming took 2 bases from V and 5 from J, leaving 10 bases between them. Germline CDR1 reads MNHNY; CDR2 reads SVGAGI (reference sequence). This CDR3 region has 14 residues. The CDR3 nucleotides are TGTGCCAGCAGTTACCCCGGGGGGGATCAGCCCCAGCATTTT. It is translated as CASSYPGGDQPQHF.

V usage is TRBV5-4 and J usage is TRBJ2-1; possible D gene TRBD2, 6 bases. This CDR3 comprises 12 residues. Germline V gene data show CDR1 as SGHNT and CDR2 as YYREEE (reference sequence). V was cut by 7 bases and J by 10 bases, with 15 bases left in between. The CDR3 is CASLGPEGEQFF. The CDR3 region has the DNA TGTGCCAGCCTGGGCCCGGAGGGGGAGCAGTTCTTC.

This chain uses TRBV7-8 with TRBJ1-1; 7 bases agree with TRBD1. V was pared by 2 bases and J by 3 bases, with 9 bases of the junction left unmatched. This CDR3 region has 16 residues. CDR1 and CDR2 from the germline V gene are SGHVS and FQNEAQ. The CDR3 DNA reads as TGTGCCAGCAGCTTATTAGTCGGGACAGTCTACACTGAAGCTTTCTTT. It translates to CASSLLVGTVYTEAFF.

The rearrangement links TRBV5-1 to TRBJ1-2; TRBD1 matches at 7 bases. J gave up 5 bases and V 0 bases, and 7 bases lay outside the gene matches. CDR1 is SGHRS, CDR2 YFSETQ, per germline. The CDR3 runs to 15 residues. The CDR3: CASSLVRQGEYGYTF. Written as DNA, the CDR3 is TGCGCCAGCAGCTTGGTTAGGCAGGGGGAATATGGCTACACCTTC.

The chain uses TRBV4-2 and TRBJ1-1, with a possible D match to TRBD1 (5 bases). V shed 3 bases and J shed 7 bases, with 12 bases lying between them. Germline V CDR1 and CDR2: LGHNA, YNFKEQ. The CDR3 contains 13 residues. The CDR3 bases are TGTGCCAGCAGCCAGGGGGGAGGAAGTGAAGCTTTCTTT. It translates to CASSQGGGSEAFF.

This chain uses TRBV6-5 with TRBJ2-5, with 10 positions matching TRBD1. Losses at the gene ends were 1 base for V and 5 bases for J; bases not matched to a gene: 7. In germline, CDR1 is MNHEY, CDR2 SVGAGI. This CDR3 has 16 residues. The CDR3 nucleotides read TGTGCCAGCAGTTACTTTGGGACAGGGGATGGTGAGACCCAGTACTTC. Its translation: CASSYFGTGDGETQYF.

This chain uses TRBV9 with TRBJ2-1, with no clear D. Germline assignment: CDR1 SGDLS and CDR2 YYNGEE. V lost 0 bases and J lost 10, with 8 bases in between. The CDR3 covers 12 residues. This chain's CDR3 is CASSVGHQEQFF. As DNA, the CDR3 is TGTGCCAGCAGCGTAGGACACCAGGAGCAGTTCTTC.

As DNA, the CDR3 is TGTGCCAGCAACCCGCCCTACCGGGACACCACCGGGCAGTACTTC. Translation gives CASNPPYRDTTGQYF. V and J are TRBV7-8 and TRBJ2-7; D is perhaps TRBD1 (6 bases). The V gene's germline CDR1 is SGHVS and CDR2 FQNEAQ. Trimming took off 7 bases at V and 9 bases at J, with 25 bases between the two ends. The CDR3 is 15 residues long. The full variable domain, completed using reference TRBV7-8 and TRBJ2-7, is GAGVSQSPRYKVAKRGQDVALRCDPISGHVSLFWYQQALGQGPEFLTYFQNEAQLDKSGLPSDRFFAERPEGSVSTLKIQRTQQEDSAVYLCASNPPYRDTTGQYFGPGTRLTVT.

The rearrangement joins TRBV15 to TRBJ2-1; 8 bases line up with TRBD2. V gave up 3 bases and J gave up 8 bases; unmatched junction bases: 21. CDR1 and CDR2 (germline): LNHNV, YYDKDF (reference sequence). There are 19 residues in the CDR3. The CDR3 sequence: CATSRDGNLREGPGDEQFF. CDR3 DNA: TGTGCCACCAGCAGGGATGGGAACCTACGGGAGGGTCCGGGTGATGAGCAGTTCTTC.

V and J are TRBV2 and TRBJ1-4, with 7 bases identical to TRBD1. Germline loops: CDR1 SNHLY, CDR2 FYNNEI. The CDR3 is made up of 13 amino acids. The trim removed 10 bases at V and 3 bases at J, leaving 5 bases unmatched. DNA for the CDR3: TGTGCCACTCTAAGGGGGCCTAATGAAAAACTGTTTTTT. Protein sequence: CATLRGPNEKLFF.

In nucleotides, the CDR3 is TGTGCCAGCAGTGACGAGGCATTTGGACAGTACACCTTC. It codes for CASSDEAFGQYTF. The chain uses TRBV6-4 and TRBJ1-2, with D possibly TRBD1 on 6 matching bases. CDR3 length equals 13 residues. V was cut by 2 bases and J by 11 bases, with 15 bases left in between. Germline CDR1 and CDR2: MRHNA and SNTAGT.

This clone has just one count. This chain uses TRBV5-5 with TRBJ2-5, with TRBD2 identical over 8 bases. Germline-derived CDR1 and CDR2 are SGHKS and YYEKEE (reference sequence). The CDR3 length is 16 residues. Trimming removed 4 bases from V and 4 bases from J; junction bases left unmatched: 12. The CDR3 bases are TGTGCCAGCAGCCCGCCGGAGCGGGAGTTGGGAGAGACCCAGTACTTC. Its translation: CASSPPERELGETQYF.

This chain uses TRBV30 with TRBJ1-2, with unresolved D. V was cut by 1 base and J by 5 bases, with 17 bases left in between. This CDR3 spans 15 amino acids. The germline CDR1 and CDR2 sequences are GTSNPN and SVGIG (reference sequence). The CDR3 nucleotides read TGTGCCTGGAGTGGCGGAGAGGGAGAGGCTTATGGCTACACCTTC. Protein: CAWSGGEGEAYGYTF.

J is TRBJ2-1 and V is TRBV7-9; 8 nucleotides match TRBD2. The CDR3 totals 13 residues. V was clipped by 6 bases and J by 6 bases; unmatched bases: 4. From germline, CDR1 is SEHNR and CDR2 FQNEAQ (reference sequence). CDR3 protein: CASRYGGANEQFF. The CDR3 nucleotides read TGTGCCAGCAGATACGGGGGGGCCAATGAGCAGTTCTTC.

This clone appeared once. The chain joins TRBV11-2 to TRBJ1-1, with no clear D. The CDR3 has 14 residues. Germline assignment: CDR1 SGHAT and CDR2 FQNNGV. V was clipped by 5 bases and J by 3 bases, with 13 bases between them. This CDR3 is CASSRRTAYTEAFF. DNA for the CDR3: TGTGCCAGCAGCCGTCGAACAGCTTACACTGAAGCTTTCTTT. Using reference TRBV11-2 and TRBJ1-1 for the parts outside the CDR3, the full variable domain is EAGVAQSPRYKIIEKRQSVAFWCNPISGHATLYWYQQILGQGPKLLIQFQNNGVVDDSQLPKDRFSAERLKGVDSTLKIQPAKLEDSAVYLCASSRRTAYTEAFFGQGTRLTVV.

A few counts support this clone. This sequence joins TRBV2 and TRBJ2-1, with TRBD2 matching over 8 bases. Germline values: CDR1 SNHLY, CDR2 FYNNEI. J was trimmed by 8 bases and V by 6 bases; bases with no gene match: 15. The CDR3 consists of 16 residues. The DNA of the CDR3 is TGTGCCAGCAGAACTGAAACCGGGACTAGATATTATGAGCAGTTCTTC. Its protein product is CASRTETGTRYYEQFF.

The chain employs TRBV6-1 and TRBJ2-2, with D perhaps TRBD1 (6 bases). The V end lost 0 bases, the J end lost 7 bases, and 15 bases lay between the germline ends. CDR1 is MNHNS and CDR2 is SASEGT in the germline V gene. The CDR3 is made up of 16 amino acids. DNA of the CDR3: TGTGCCAGCAGTGAAGCAACAGGGATGCTCGGCGGGGAGCTGTTTTTT. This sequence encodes CASSEATGMLGGELFF.

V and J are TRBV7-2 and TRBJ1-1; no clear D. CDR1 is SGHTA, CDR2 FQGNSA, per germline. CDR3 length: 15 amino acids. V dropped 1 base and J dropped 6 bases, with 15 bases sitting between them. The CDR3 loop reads CASSLDWESAAEAFF. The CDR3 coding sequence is TGTGCCAGCAGCTTAGATTGGGAGTCGGCGGCTGAAGCTTTCTTT.

CDR3 sequence: CSASGRPGGQETQYF. In DNA, the CDR3 is TGCAGCGCTTCGGGGCGACCGGGAGGGCAAGAGACCCAGTACTTC. The rearrangement uses TRBV29-1 and TRBJ2-5; 8 nucleotides agree with TRBD2. The J segment lost 2 bases and the V segment lost 7 bases, leaving 12 bases of the junction unmatched. This CDR3 spans 15 amino acids. Germline V CDR1 and CDR2: SQVTM, ANQGSEA.

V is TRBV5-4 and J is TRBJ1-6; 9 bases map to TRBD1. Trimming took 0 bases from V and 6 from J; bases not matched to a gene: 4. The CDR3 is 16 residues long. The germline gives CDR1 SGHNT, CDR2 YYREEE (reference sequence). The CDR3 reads CASSLDRGLSNSPLHF. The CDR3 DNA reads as TGTGCCAGCAGCTTGGACAGGGGGCTTAGTAATTCACCCCTCCACTTT.

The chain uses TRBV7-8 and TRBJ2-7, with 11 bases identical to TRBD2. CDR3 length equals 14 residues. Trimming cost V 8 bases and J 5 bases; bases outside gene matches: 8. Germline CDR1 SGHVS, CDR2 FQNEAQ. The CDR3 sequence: CASHTSGRYHEQYF. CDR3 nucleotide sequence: TGTGCCAGCCACACTAGCGGGAGATACCACGAGCAGTACTTC.

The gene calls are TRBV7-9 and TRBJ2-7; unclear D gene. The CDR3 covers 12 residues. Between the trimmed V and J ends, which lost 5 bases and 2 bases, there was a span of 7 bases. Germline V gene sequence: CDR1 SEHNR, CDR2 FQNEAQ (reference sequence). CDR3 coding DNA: TGTGCCAGCAGCATTGGGCCCTACGAGCAGTACTTC. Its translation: CASSIGPYEQYF.

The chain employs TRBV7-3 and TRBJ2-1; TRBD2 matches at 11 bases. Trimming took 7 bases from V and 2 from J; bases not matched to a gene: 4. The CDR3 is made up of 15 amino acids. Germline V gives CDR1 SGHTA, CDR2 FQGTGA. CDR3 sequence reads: CASKGTSGTYNEQFF. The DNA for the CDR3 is TGTGCCAGCAAAGGGACTAGCGGAACCTACAATGAGCAGTTCTTC. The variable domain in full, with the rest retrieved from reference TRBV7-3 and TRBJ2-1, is GAGVSQTPSNKVTEKGKYVELRCDPISGHTALYWYRQSLGQGPEFLIYFQGTGAADDSGLPNDRFFAVRPEGSVSTLKIQRTERGDSAVYLCASKGTSGTYNEQFFGPGTRLTVL.

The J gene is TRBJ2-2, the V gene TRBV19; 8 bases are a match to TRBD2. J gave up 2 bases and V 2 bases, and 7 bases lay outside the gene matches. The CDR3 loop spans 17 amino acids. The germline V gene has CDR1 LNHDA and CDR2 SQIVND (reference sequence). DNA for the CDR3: TGTGCCAGTAGTATAATCCGGGGGGGACAAAACACCGGGGAGCTGTTTTTT. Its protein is CASSIIRGGQNTGELFF.

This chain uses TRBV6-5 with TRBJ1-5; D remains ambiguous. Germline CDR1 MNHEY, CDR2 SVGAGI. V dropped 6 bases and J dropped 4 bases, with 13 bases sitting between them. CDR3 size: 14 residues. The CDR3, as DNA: TGTGCCAGCAGGTTTGAGGTTGGGAATCAGCCCCAGCATTTT. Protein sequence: CASRFEVGNQPQHF.

The CDR3 DNA follows: TGTGCCAGCAGTTACTCGGATACAGGAACGACCTACGAGCAGTACTTC. Protein product: CASSYSDTGTTYEQYF. The chain carries TRBV6-5 and TRBJ2-7, with D possibly being TRBD1 (5 bases). Trimming took 0 bases from V and 2 from J, leaving 14 bases between them. The CDR3 covers 16 residues. Germline V gene data show CDR1 as MNHEY and CDR2 as SVGAGI.